Reported below is one TCR beta chain. Its matching antigen is unknown. Germline loops: CDR1 KGHSY, CDR2 FQNENV. The CDR3 runs to 16 residues. Libraries of TRB cDNA were made by 5' RACE and carried UMIs. One entry per CDR3 protein, without DNA, is what TCRdb gives after re-calling the 5' RACE reads. The sample table includes under 75,000 distinct CDR3 sequences. The data originate from a study of CXCR3-negative and CXCR3-positive naive CD8 T cells. Findings of the study overall: Hydrophobicity of TRB CDR3s was greater in CXCR3-positive naive cells than in CXCR3-negative naive cells.

The source is a human donor in good health. Some clones in this sample may be carry-over from other donors' samples. What was sequenced was naive CXCR3+ CD8+ T cells from blood. The subset here: CD45RO-CCR7+CD27+CD95- naive CD8+ T cells expressing CXCR3 (TNR3+). This sequence joins TRBV16 and TRBJ2-1; absent DNA, TCRdb's TRBD1 call cannot be checked. CDR3 region: CASSHRGGSSYNEQFF.